The 26 T cell receptor beta chains presented below share a single source sample, sequenced in a study of T cells expressing NK-cell markers. TCRdb re-called the 5' RACE reads and catalogs CDR3 proteins one per entry, DNA excluded. The repertoire shows about 110,000 distinct CDR3 sequences; the top ten hold less than 20%. Sequenced material: blood T cells: a sorted CD56 or NKG2C T cell subset, CD4+ or CD8+ T cells, or bulk PBMC T cells (not recorded which). The receptor set was obtained from a woman between 18 and 69 years old in good health.

This sequence joins TRBV20-1 and TRBJ1-2. This CDR3 has 13 amino acids. Germline CDR1 and CDR2: DFQATT and SNEGSKA (reference sequence). CDR3 sequence reads: CSARVLGDYGYTF.

The chain recombines TRBV14 with TRBJ1-1; TCRdb's D gene call, TRBD1, goes unchecked for lack of DNA. Germline lookup yields CDR1 SGHDN and CDR2 FVKESK. This CDR3 region has 16 residues. The CDR3 sequence: CASSQRATGLGTEAFF. Complete variable domain (other parts from reference TRBV14 and TRBJ1-1): EAGVTQFPSHSVIEKGQTVTLRCDPISGHDNLYWYRRVMGKEIKFLLHFVKESKQDESGMPNNRFLAERTGGTYSTLKVQPAELEDSGVYFCASSQRATGLGTEAFFGQGTRLTVV.

This chain joins TRBV14 and TRBJ2-6; the D call of TRBD2 rests on TCRdb alone, since no DNA is present to check it. This CDR3 spans 17 amino acids. CDR1 is SGHDN, CDR2 FVKESK, per germline. The CDR3 loop is CASSQGRGLSGANVLTF.

V usage is TRBV28 and J usage is TRBJ2-7; TCRdb reports TRBD1, a call that lacks DNA to check it against. This CDR3 contains 17 residues. CDR1 MDHEN and CDR2 SYDVKM come from the germline V gene. CDR3 sequence reads: CASSNWPKGTGSYEQYF. The variable domain in full, with the rest retrieved from reference TRBV28 and TRBJ2-7, is DVKVTQSSRYLVKRTGEKVFLECVQDMDHENMFWYRQDPGLGLRLIYFSYDVKMKEKGDIPEGYSVSREKKERFSLILESASTNQTSMYLCASSNWPKGTGSYEQYFGPGTRLTVT.

This chain uses TRBV18 with TRBJ2-1; TCRdb picks TRBD2, but there is no DNA to check that call. The CDR3 contains 16 residues. CDR1 and CDR2 (germline): KGHSH, LQKENI. The chain's CDR3 is CASSPMGGLAGFEQFF.

V and J are TRBV20-1 and TRBJ2-4; the D call from TCRdb, TRBD1, cannot be confirmed without DNA. CDR1 is DFQATT, CDR2 SNEGSKA, per germline (reference sequence). The CDR3 spans 14 residues. The CDR3 here is CSARSDRGPDIQYF.

In terms of frequency, this clonotype is medium-sized. The chain combines TRBV6-4 with TRBJ2-3; without DNA, the TCRdb call of TRBD1 cannot be checked. Germline V gives CDR1 MRHNA, CDR2 SNTAGT. This CDR3 is built from 14 residues. This CDR3 reads CASSAGTGADTQYF.

The chain links TRBV28 to TRBJ2-3; the D call of TRBD2 rests on TCRdb alone, since no DNA is present to check it. The germline gives CDR1 MDHEN, CDR2 SYDVKM. The CDR3 is made up of 11 amino acids. Here the CDR3 reads CASRTSGGQYF.

The chain recombines TRBV6-1 with TRBJ1-5. CDR1 is MNHNS, CDR2 SASEGT, per germline. The CDR3 contains 14 residues. The CDR3 here is CATSHTDSNQPQHF.

CDR3 sequence: CASSFADLCQHF. This rearrangement joins TRBV7-9 to TRBJ1-5. The CDR3 is 12 residues long. Germline assignment: CDR1 SEHNR and CDR2 FQNEAQ (reference sequence).

This sequence joins TRBV7-6 and TRBJ2-1; TCRdb gives TRBD1 as the D gene, but with no DNA this cannot be confirmed. In germline, CDR1 is SGHVS, CDR2 FNYEAQ. The CDR3 sequence is 13 residues long. The chain's CDR3 is CASSSQSGDEQFF.

The J gene is TRBJ2-1, the V gene TRBV5-4; the D call from TCRdb, TRBD1, cannot be confirmed without DNA. Germline CDR1 and CDR2: SGHNT and YYREEE (reference sequence). The CDR3 contains 15 residues. This CDR3 reads CASSPGDPRYNEQFF.

V usage is TRBV29-1 and J usage is TRBJ2-5; TCRdb outputs TRBD1, but without DNA this stays unchecked. The CDR3 is 14 amino acids. In germline, CDR1 is SQVTM, CDR2 ANQGSEA. The CDR3 reads CSVEFPGGQETQYF.

The chain links TRBV7-6 to TRBJ1-1; TCRdb's D call of TRBD1 is untestable without DNA. CDR1 is SGHVS, CDR2 FNYEAQ, per germline. The CDR3 covers 15 residues. The CDR3 protein is CASSLTDILNTEAIF.

The gene calls are TRBV20-1 and TRBJ2-1; the TCRdb call, TRBD2, lacks DNA for checking. CDR3 length: 13 amino acids. Germline values: CDR1 DFQATT, CDR2 SNEGSKA (reference sequence). The CDR3 spells CSARDHSGRQRFF.

The chain uses TRBV28 and TRBJ2-7; no DNA is available, so the TRBD1 call from TCRdb remains unchecked. CDR3 length equals 13 residues. Germline V gene sequence: CDR1 MDHEN, CDR2 SYDVKM. The CDR3 sequence: CASSPVGGFGQYF.

The chain employs TRBV5-6 and TRBJ2-3; as DNA is missing, the TRBD2 call by TCRdb cannot be tested. The CDR3 runs 14 residues. Germline CDR1 reads SGHDT; CDR2 reads YYEEEE. This CDR3 reads CASSLRRAPDTQYF.

V and J are TRBV27 and TRBJ2-5. Germline V lookup: CDR1 MNHEY, CDR2 SMNVEV (reference sequence). This CDR3 spans 11 amino acids. CDR3 sequence reads: CASRDEETQYF.

The chain carries TRBV6-2 or TRBV6-3 and TRBJ2-7; TCRdb's D call, TRBD2, is unchecked because there is no DNA. The CDR3 has 20 amino acids. The V gene's germline CDR1 is MNHEY and CDR2 SVGEGT. This CDR3 reads CASSYSVGTSGFRPNYEQYF.

The genes are TRBV7-2 and TRBJ2-3. Germline CDR1 reads SGHTA; CDR2 reads FQGNSA. The CDR3 sequence is 17 residues long. The CDR3 region is CASSLGLAVLSTDTQYF. Complete variable domain (other parts from reference TRBV7-2 and TRBJ2-3): GAGVSQSPSNKVTEKGKDVELRCDPISGHTALYWYRQSLGQGLEFLIYFQGNSAPDKSGLPSDRFSAERTGGSVSTLTIQRTQQEDSAVYLCASSLGLAVLSTDTQYFGPGTRLTVL.

The chain employs TRBV29-1 and TRBJ2-7; the TRBD1 assignment by TCRdb is unverifiable without DNA. CDR1 and CDR2 from the germline V gene are SQVTM and ANQGSEA. The CDR3 runs to 12 residues. The chain's CDR3 is CSVEWGGYEQYF.

V usage is TRBV7-3 and J usage is TRBJ2-1. This CDR3 is built from 15 residues. Germline V lookup: CDR1 SGHTA, CDR2 FQGTGA. The CDR3 loop is CASSPLTSSYNEQFF.

J is TRBJ1-3 and V is TRBV29-1. Germline V CDR1 and CDR2: SQVTM, ANQGSEA. The CDR3 totals 12 residues. The CDR3 protein is CSVGGAGNTIYF.

The chain couples TRBV19 to TRBJ1-2; TCRdb names TRBD1, which stays unverified in the absence of DNA. The germline CDR1 and CDR2 sequences are LNHDA and SQIVND (reference sequence). The length of the CDR3 is 17 residues. CDR3 amino acids: CASSNRDRGEMDYGYTF.

The chain carries TRBV7-8 and TRBJ2-5. CDR1 is SGHVS, CDR2 FQNEAQ, per germline. The CDR3 runs to 16 residues. This CDR3 is CASRLIYTGDQETQYF.

V usage is TRBV4-3 and J usage is TRBJ2-3. In germline, CDR1 is LGHNA, CDR2 YSLEER. The CDR3 extends over 16 amino acids. This CDR3 is CASSQAPGLGTDTQYF.